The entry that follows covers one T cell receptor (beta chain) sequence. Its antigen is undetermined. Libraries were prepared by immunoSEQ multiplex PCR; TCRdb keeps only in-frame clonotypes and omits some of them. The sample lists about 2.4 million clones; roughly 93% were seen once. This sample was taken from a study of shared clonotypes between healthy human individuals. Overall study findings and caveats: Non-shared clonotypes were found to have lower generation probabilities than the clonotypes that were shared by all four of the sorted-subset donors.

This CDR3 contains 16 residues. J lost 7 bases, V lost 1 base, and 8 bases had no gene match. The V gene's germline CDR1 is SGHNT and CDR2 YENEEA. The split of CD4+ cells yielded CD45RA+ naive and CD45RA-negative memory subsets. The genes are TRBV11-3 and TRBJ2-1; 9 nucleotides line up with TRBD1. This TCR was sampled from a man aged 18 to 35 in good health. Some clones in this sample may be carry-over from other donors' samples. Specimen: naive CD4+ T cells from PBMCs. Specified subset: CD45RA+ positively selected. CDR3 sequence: CASSLVGTGGGNEQFF. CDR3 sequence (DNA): TGTGCCAGCAGCTTAGTAGGAACAGGGGGCGGGAATGAGCAGTTCTTC. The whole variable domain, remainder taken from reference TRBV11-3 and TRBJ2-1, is EAGVVQSPRYKIIEKKQPVAFWCNPISGHNTLYWYLQNLGQGPELLIRYENEEAVDDSQLPKDRFSAERLKGVDSTLKIQPAELGDSAVYLCASSLVGTGGGNEQFFGPGTRLTVL.